The entry below gives a single T cell receptor (beta chain) sequence along with its context. What it binds is unknown. Drawing of blood for sampling happened at baseline, at cycle 4 day 1, and at cycle 7 day 1. The sample is drawn from a study of OX40 agonist ivuxolimab in advanced cancers. Study outcomes and limitations: Clonal expansion among partial responders at 0.1-3.0 mg/kg ranked near the lowest. CD4+ T cells averaged fewer expanded clones than CD8+ T cells. Clonal expansion from baseline to week 6 occurred in both CD4+ and CD8+ T cells.

CDR3 length equals 15 residues. V was trimmed by 1 base and J by 4 bases, leaving 12 bases between them. CDR1 is LGHNA, CDR2 YSLEER, per germline. Using immunoSEQ multiplex PCR, the repertoire was profiled, and TCRdb retains in-frame clones only, with some absent. The table records 35,000 to 40,000 clones, around four fifths of them present only once. The source is an adult with an advanced solid tumor such as melanoma, head and neck, liver or kidney cancer. The chain joins TRBV4-3 to TRBJ2-3; D may be TRBD1 (6 bases). Sequenced here: CD4+ or CD8+ T cells sorted from blood, sampled in a trial of the OX40 agonist ivuxolimab. In DNA, the CDR3 is TGCGCCAGCAGCCAAGTTAACAGGGAAGCAGATACGCAGTATTTT. Amino acid sequence: CASSQVNREADTQYF.